This TCR beta chain was identified in a study of shared T cell receptors in the human thymus. Germline CDR1 is LNHDA and CDR2 is SQIVND (reference sequence). The ends were cut back, 5 bases at V and 5 bases at J, with 16 bases in the middle. The CDR3 covers 15 residues. The repertoire was sequenced with immunoSEQ multiplex PCR; TCRdb's copy has only in-frame clones and lacks some. In the table there are hundreds of thousands of clones, 88% of which are singletons. These data are also associated with another study on human thymus T cells. That report adds: During corrective heart surgery, resections were taken, and the thymus tissue came from them. Thymic as well as blood repertoires seemed to favor certain V and J genes unevenly. Unrelated individuals were reported by related research to share highly overlapping thymic repertoires.

The specimen sequenced was thymocytes. The gene calls are TRBV19 and TRBJ1-5; D is undetermined. The sequence was collected from a boy younger than two with a congenital heart defect. Written as DNA, the CDR3 is TGTGCCAGTAGTTGGGTCAGCGGCAGCGATCAGCCCCAGCATTTT. Protein product: CASSWVSGSDQPQHF.